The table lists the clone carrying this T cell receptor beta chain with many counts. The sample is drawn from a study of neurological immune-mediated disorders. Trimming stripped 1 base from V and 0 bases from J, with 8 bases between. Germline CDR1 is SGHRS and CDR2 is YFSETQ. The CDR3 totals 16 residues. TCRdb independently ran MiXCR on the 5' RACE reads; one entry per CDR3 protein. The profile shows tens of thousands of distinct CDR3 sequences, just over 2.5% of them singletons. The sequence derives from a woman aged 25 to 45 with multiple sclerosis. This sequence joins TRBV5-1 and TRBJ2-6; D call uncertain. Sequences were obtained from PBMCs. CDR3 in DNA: TGCGCCAGCAGCTTGTATTTCCTCTCTGGGGCCAACGTCCTGACTTTC. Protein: CASSLYFLSGANVLTF.